These 21 T cell receptor beta chains originate from one sample sequenced in a study of T cell repertoires in cytomegalovirus infection. TCRdb re-analysed the reads in MiXCR, keeping a single row per CDR3 protein. The repertoire consists of around 530,000 distinct CDR3 sequences, with 16% occurring once and the leading ten covering more than 20%. Sequencing was done on a sample of CD8+ T cells from PBMCs. The receptors derive from a human donor in good health (CMV status not recorded). Some clones in this sample may be carry-over from other donors' samples.

This clonotype was seen many times. The rearrangement links TRBV7-6 to TRBJ2-2; 8 bases fit TRBD1. Germline-derived CDR1 and CDR2 are SGHVS and FNYEAQ. The V gene end was trimmed by 3 bases and the J gene end by 9 bases; junction bases not matched to a gene: 12. The CDR3 covers 16 residues. The CDR3 protein is CASSFRDRKGSRELFF. The CDR3 coding sequence is TGTGCCAGCAGCTTCCGGGACAGGAAAGGAAGCAGGGAGCTGTTTTTT.

The V gene is TRBV28, the J gene TRBJ2-7, with 9 bases lining up with TRBD1. Per the germline V gene, CDR1 is MDHEN and CDR2 is SYDVKM. The CDR3 has 15 amino acids. With 7 bases clipped from V and 5 bases from J, the junction kept 12 bases outside the gene matches. CDR3 protein: CASKPAGTGFHEQYF. CDR3 nucleotides: TGTGCCAGCAAACCAGCCGGGACAGGGTTTCACGAGCAGTACTTC.

V usage is TRBV5-1 and J usage is TRBJ1-3, with TRBD1 matching over 7 bases. This CDR3 is built from 14 residues. After removal of 3 bases from V and 6 bases from J, the junction contained 6 bases not matched to a gene. Germline-derived CDR1 and CDR2 are SGHRS and YFSETQ. This chain's CDR3 is CASSSRQGVNTIYF. DNA for the CDR3: TGCGCCAGCAGCTCACGACAGGGAGTAAACACCATATATTTT.

This clonotype was counted only a few times. V gene TRBV30 combines with J gene TRBJ1-1; D gene unclear. V lost 1 base and J 0 bases, leaving 15 bases between the germline ends. Germline assignment: CDR1 GTSNPN and CDR2 SVGIG (reference sequence). The CDR3 has 16 residues. The CDR3 DNA reads as TGTGCCTGGAGTGACCCGACGGCGCCAGTGAACACTGAAGCTTTCTTT. Protein: CAWSDPTAPVNTEAFF.

About this clonotype: This may be a read error, as it is one base from a much larger clone. The chain joins TRBV5-5 to TRBJ2-5; D may be TRBD2 (6 bases). Trimming removed 3 bases from V and 1 base from J, with 7 bases in between. This CDR3 has 13 amino acids. Germline lookup yields CDR1 SGHKS and CDR2 YYEKEE (reference sequence). CDR3 bases: TGTGCCAGCAGCTCCGGGAGCCAAGAGACCCAGTACTTC. This translates into CASSSGSQETQYF.

J is TRBJ2-1 and V is TRBV7-4; 16 nucleotides line up with TRBD2. J gave up 8 bases and V 6 bases, and 4 bases lay outside the gene matches. CDR3 length: 15 residues. Germline-derived CDR1 and CDR2 are SGHVT and SQSDAQ. The CDR3 reads CASSTGTSGRDEQFF. CDR3 DNA sequence: TGTGCCAGCAGTACCGGGACTAGCGGGAGGGATGAGCAGTTCTTC.

This clonotype occurred a few times. The chain has TRBV15 and TRBJ1-5; D gene ambiguous. This CDR3 is 17 amino acids long. Trimming pared 5 bases from V and 2 bases from J, leaving 19 bases between. The V gene's germline CDR1 is LNHNV and CDR2 YYDKDF (reference sequence). The CDR3 loop reads CATSDYSRGLGNQPQHF. The CDR3 nucleotides read TGTGCCACCAGCGACTATAGCCGGGGTCTAGGCAATCAGCCCCAGCATTTT.

The chain recombines TRBV6-2 or TRBV6-3 with TRBJ2-2; D is perhaps TRBD1 or TRBD2 (5 bases each). The V end lost 6 bases, the J end lost 7 bases, and 9 bases lay between the germline ends. The CDR3 is made up of 12 amino acids. Germline CDR1 and CDR2: MNHEY and SVGEGT. The CDR3 loop is CASRGTNGELFF. The CDR3, as DNA: TGTGCCAGCAGGGGGACGAACGGGGAGCTGTTTTTT.

On this clonotype: As the CDR3 is not closed by the conserved phenylalanine or tryptophan, this likely results from a read error. V gene TRBV28 combines with J gene TRBJ2-7; no definite D call. This CDR3 has 14 residues. Germline V gene lookup returns CDR1 MDHEN and CDR2 SYDVKM. Between the trimmed V and J ends, which lost 3 bases and 4 bases, there was a span of 13 bases. DNA for the CDR3: TGTGCCAGCAGTTTGAGCCAGGTTAAATACGAGCAGTACTTA. Its translation is CASSLSQVKYEQYL.

Ten or more counts support this clonotype. The gene calls are TRBV2 and TRBJ2-1, with 9 positions matching TRBD1. The germline CDR1 and CDR2 sequences are SNHLY and FYNNEI. The ends lost 4 bases at V and 4 bases at J; junction bases unmatched: 5. The CDR3 runs to 15 residues. The CDR3 loop reads CASSAQDRGYNEQFF. DNA for the CDR3: TGTGCCAGCAGTGCCCAGGACAGGGGATACAATGAGCAGTTCTTC.

This clonotype came up many times. This chain joins TRBV7-9 and TRBJ1-4, with no clear D. Trimming removed 5 bases at V and 5 bases at J, with 15 bases between. The CDR3 is made up of 15 amino acids. Germline V gene lookup returns CDR1 SEHNR and CDR2 FQNEAQ (reference sequence). CDR3 sequence reads: CASSLSSNLNEKLFF. The CDR3 region has the DNA TGTGCCAGCAGCCTCTCGAGCAACCTAAATGAAAAACTGTTTTTT. Full variable domain (missing parts from reference TRBV7-9 and TRBJ1-4): DTGVSQNPRHKITKRGQNVTFRCDPISEHNRLYWYRQTLGQGPEFLTYFQNEAQLEKSRLLSDRFSAERPKGSFSTLEIQRTEQGDSAMYLCASSLSSNLNEKLFFGSGTQLSVL.

This clonotype was detected only a few times. The chain joins TRBV3-1 to TRBJ2-7, with unresolved D. CDR3 length: 16 amino acids. Germline loops: CDR1 LGHDT, CDR2 YNNKEL (reference sequence). Trimming removed 0 bases at V and 3 bases at J, with 15 bases between. CDR3 residues: CASSQDRGIRYYEQYF. In DNA, the CDR3 is TGTGCCAGCAGCCAAGATCGAGGAATTAGGTACTACGAGCAGTACTTC.

The chain carries TRBV27 and TRBJ1-1, with D possibly matching TRBD1 (5 bases). CDR1 and CDR2 from the germline V gene are MNHEY and SMNVEV (reference sequence). The CDR3 is 12 amino acids. CDR3 amino acids: CVSGLLGTEAFF. The CDR3 bases are TGTGTCTCGGGACTTCTGGGGACTGAAGCTTTCTTT.

The rearrangement joins TRBV9 to TRBJ2-1; D ambiguous. CDR1 is SGDLS, CDR2 YYNGEE, per germline. The germline V and J ends were trimmed by 0 bases and 5 bases, with 9 bases remaining between them. This CDR3 is built from 14 residues. Written as DNA, the CDR3 is TGTGCCAGCAGCGTAGACCGACTGGACAATGAGCAGTTCTTC. It is translated as CASSVDRLDNEQFF.

The genes are TRBV6-5 and TRBJ1-3, with a weak D call TRBD1 (5 bases). CDR1 and CDR2 (germline): MNHEY, SVGAGI. Trimming removed 4 bases from V and 6 bases from J, with 13 bases in between. This CDR3 region has 14 residues. CDR3 bases: TGTGCCAGCAGTTCTCCGGGGGGGGAAAACACCATATATTTT. Amino acids: CASSSPGGENTIYF.

The sample holds many counts of this clonotype. DNA for the CDR3: TGCGCCAGCAGCCTATTGGACAGGGAAGAGGCTGACGTCGATACGCAGTATTTT. Its protein is CASSLLDREEADVDTQYF. This sequence joins TRBV10-2 and TRBJ2-3; 8 bases line up with TRBD1. The germline V gene encodes CDR1 WSHSY and CDR2 SAAADI. J was trimmed by 6 bases and V by 6 bases; bases with no gene match: 20. The CDR3 contains 18 residues.

This clonotype was seen more than once but under ten times. The V gene is TRBV11-2, the J gene TRBJ2-5; D might be TRBD1 or TRBD2, each matching 5 bases. CDR3 length: 17 amino acids. Trimming shortened V by 0 bases and J by 3 bases, and 17 bases separated the two germline ends. In germline, CDR1 is SGHAT, CDR2 FQNNGV. CDR3 DNA sequence: TGTGCCAGCAGCTTAGATCGACGGGGCCGACGGAAAGAGACCCAGTACTTC. Translated: CASSLDRRGRRKETQYF.

This clonotype came up a few times. The chain is built from TRBV5-6 and TRBJ1-1; D not resolved. In germline, CDR1 is SGHDT, CDR2 YYEEEE. The CDR3 runs to 16 residues. The V end was cut by 0 bases, the J end by 1 base, with 13 bases between. CDR3 loop: CASSLDAAYGNTEAFF. The CDR3 region has the DNA TGTGCCAGCAGCTTGGATGCTGCCTATGGGAACACTGAAGCTTTCTTT.

The chain uses TRBV12-3 or TRBV12-4 and TRBJ1-1; D unresolved. The length of the CDR3 is 14 residues. Trimming pared 5 bases from V and 11 bases from J, leaving 21 bases between. In nucleotides, the CDR3 is TGTGCCAGCAGTCCCTCGTCCGTCGGAGTGATTGCTTTCTTT. Protein: CASSPSSVGVIAFF.

This clonotype was picked up many times. The chain uses TRBV6-1 and TRBJ2-1; 7 bases line up with TRBD1. V gave up 8 bases and J gave up 7 bases; unmatched junction bases: 8. This CDR3 is 13 amino acids long. Germline V CDR1 and CDR2: MNHNS, SASEGT. The CDR3 region has the DNA TGTGCCAGCGGCCTAGACAGGGCTAATGAGCAGTTCTTC. It translates to CASGLDRANEQFF.

The table lists this clonotype with a few counts. The genes are TRBV7-6 and TRBJ1-6; D might be TRBD1 (5 bases). The germline V gene encodes CDR1 SGHVS and CDR2 FNYEAQ. The CDR3 is made up of 15 amino acids. V shed 1 base and J shed 5 bases, with 9 bases lying between them. The CDR3 DNA sequence: TGTGCCAGCAGCTTAGATTCGGGGGATAATTCACCCCTCCACTTT. This gives the protein CASSLDSGDNSPLHF.